One TCR beta chain is described in this entry. The PCR made use of 60 Vbeta and 13 Jbeta primers. Some clones are missing from TCRdb's copy, which holds only in-frame ones; the method was immunoSEQ multiplex PCR. The sample shows around 99,000 clones, around 73% of them seen only once. The sample belongs to a study of cytomegalovirus exposure and HLA in healthy donors. This CDR3 contains 16 residues. V was pared by 5 bases and J by 1 base, with 15 bases between. CDR1 is KGHSH and CDR2 is LQKENI in the germline V gene. This chain joins TRBV18 and TRBJ1-3; TRBD1 is a possible D gene (6 bases). The sequencing sample was made of PBMCs. The source is a man in his forties in good health and CMV-seronegative. The CDR3 DNA reads TGTGCCAGCTCAACCTATCAGGGGATATCTGGAAACACCATATATTTT. As protein: CASSTYQGISGNTIYF.